A single sample is the source of the 4 T cell receptor beta chains below, sequenced in a study of response to subunit inactivated influenza vaccine. TCRdb reprocessed the RT-PCR reads with MiXCR, giving one entry per CDR3 protein. The sample yields some 540,000 distinct CDR3 sequences, roughly 25% seen once. These data were also filed under a second study, of T cells expressing NK-cell markers. That study reports: 5'RACE template switching built TCR beta cDNA with unique molecular identifiers.

The sample here was CD4+ T cells sorted from PBMCs, taken approximately 13 days after vaccination. The receptors derive from a man aged 45-65 years who received an inactivated influenza vaccine.

The chain uses TRBV18 and TRBJ2-3; D remains ambiguous. Per germline, CDR1 KGHSH and CDR2 LQKENI. Trimming cost V 3 bases and J 0 bases, with 10 bases left between them. The CDR3 contains 15 residues. The CDR3 DNA sequence: TGTGCCAGCTCACCCTCGACGTCAAGCACAGATACGCAGTATTTT. Protein product: CASSPSTSSTDTQYF.

This clonotype was counted a few times. The chain is built from TRBV4-2 and TRBJ2-7; 7 bases align to TRBD1. Germline V lookup: CDR1 LGHNA, CDR2 YNFKEQ. The CDR3 is made up of 13 amino acids. Germline trimming cut 2 bases from V and 6 bases from J; bases unmatched to any gene: 4. The CDR3: CASSQNYRGEQYF. The CDR3 region has the DNA TGTGCCAGCAGCCAAAATTACAGGGGCGAGCAGTACTTC.

The CDR3 is CATKSGGHTDTQYF. Here the CDR3 DNA reads TGTGCCACCAAATCGGGGGGGCACACAGATACGCAGTATTTT. V is TRBV28 and J is TRBJ2-3; 8 nucleotides align to TRBD2. J gave up 2 bases and V 10 bases, and 8 bases lay outside the gene matches. This CDR3 comprises 14 residues. Germline-derived CDR1 and CDR2 are MDHEN and SYDVKM.

The chain uses TRBV7-2 and TRBJ2-1, with D possibly being TRBD1 or TRBD2 (6 bases each). V was trimmed by 0 bases and J by 4 bases, leaving 13 bases between them. CDR3 length equals 16 residues. In germline, CDR1 is SGHTA, CDR2 FQGNSA. The CDR3 here is CASSLAGGGQYNEQFF. The CDR3 bases are TGTGCCAGCAGCTTAGCCGGTGGGGGGCAGTACAATGAGCAGTTCTTC.